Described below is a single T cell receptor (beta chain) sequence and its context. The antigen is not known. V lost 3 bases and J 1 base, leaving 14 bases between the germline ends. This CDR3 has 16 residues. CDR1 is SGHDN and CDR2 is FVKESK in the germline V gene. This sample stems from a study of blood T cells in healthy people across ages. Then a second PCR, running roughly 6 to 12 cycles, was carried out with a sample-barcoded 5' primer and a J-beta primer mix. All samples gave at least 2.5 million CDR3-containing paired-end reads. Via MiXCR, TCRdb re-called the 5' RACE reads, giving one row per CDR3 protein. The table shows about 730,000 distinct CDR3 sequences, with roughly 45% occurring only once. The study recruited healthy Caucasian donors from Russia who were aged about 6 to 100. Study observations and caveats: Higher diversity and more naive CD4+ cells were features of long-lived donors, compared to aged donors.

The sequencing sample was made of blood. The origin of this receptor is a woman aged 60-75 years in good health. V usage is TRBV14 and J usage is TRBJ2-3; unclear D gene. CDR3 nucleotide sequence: TGTGCCAGCAGCCAGGCCTTGGGCCTTGGCACAGATACGCAGTATTTT. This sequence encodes CASSQALGLGTDTQYF.